Described below is a single T cell receptor beta chain sequence and its context. Its antigen remains unknown. Using immunoSEQ multiplex PCR, the repertoire was profiled, and TCRdb retains in-frame clones only, with some absent. The sample includes approximately 20,000 clones, 60% to 75% of them seen just once. This entry is derived from a study of radiation and T cells in renal cell carcinoma. Whole-study results and caveats: Top tumor clonotypes rose in blood 2 weeks post-radiation, then contracted.

The CDR3 is 14 amino acids. Trimming removed 0 bases at V and 0 bases at J, with 7 bases between. Germline CDR1 and CDR2: SGHRS and YFSETQ. Treatment given: 15 Gy SBRT to primary tumor, nephrectomy 4 weeks later. Nephrectomy followed 15 Gy stereotactic body radiation by 4 weeks. The sequence derives from a woman between 65 and 79 years old with renal cell carcinoma. Sequencing used tumor tissue, obtained from a patient whose treatment included radiotherapy and nephrectomy. The chain combines TRBV5-1 with TRBJ2-7; D is undetermined. The CDR3 reads CASSLGRASYEQYF. The CDR3 DNA is TGCGCCAGCAGCTTGGGTAGGGCCTCCTACGAGCAGTACTTC.